These 26 T cell receptor beta chains were all obtained from the same sample, sequenced in a study of pediatric ulcerative colitis. The assay was immunoSEQ multiplex PCR, and TCRdb's table has in-frame clones only and misses some. This sample has 35,000 or so clones, with roughly 72% found just once. During colonoscopy, one to two rectal pinch biopsies were collected. The specimen sequenced was gut tissue. Receptors originate from a boy between 5 and 17 years old with moderate ulcerative colitis.

This clone was found a few times. The chain joins TRBV19 to TRBJ1-5, with TRBD1 as a possible D gene (6 bases). Germline CDR1 reads LNHDA; CDR2 reads SQIVND (reference sequence). The CDR3 covers 16 residues. V was trimmed by 6 bases and J by 0 bases, leaving 15 bases between them. CDR3 sequence reads: CASSRSRTASNQPQHF. CDR3 nucleotides: TGTGCCAGTAGCCGCTCCCGGACAGCTAGCAATCAGCCCCAGCATTTT.

V gene TRBV11-3 combines with J gene TRBJ2-2; possible D gene TRBD2, 5 bases. The CDR3 extends over 14 amino acids. Looked up from germline, CDR1 is SGHNT and CDR2 is YENEEA. The V end lost 5 bases, the J end lost 1 base, and 8 bases lay between the germline ends. CDR3 sequence: CASSARGNTGELFF. The DNA of the CDR3 is TGTGCCAGCAGCGCCCGGGGGAACACCGGGGAGCTGTTTTTT.

The chain couples TRBV11-3 to TRBJ2-2; 9 bases align to TRBD1. This CDR3 contains 15 residues. With V trimmed by 4 bases and J by 5 bases, 5 bases remained unmatched. CDR1 and CDR2 from the germline V gene are SGHNT and YENEEA. CDR3 DNA sequence: TGTGCCAGCAGCTCGCGACAGGGGGTGACCGGGGAGCTGTTTTTT. It specifies CASSSRQGVTGELFF.

The rearrangement joins TRBV18 to TRBJ1-2, with 11 bases aligning to TRBD1. Per the germline V gene, CDR1 is KGHSH and CDR2 is LQKENI. J lost 7 bases, V lost 6 bases, and 7 bases had no gene match. The CDR3 sequence is 14 residues long. DNA for the CDR3: TGTGCCAGCTCCCGGGACAGGGGGGGCTTTGGCTACACCTTC. Its protein is CASSRDRGGFGYTF.

V and J are TRBV10-1 and TRBJ2-1; 7 bases align to TRBD2. V trimming: 6 bases; J trimming: 3 bases; junction bases outside the gene matches: 11. Germline CDR1 is WNHNN and CDR2 is SYGVQD (reference sequence). This CDR3 contains 16 residues. In DNA form, the CDR3 reads TGCGCCAGCAGCGATGGCCTAGCGGAGAACTACAATGAGCAGTTCTTC. This gives the protein CASSDGLAENYNEQFF.

The chain has TRBV19 and TRBJ1-5, with unresolved D. CDR3 size: 13 residues. Germline lookup yields CDR1 LNHDA and CDR2 SQIVND (reference sequence). V lost 0 bases and J lost 9, with 9 bases in between. CDR3 protein: CASSIDAAAPQHF. Written as DNA, the CDR3 is TGTGCCAGTAGTATAGATGCGGCAGCGCCCCAGCATTTT.

This clone was seen more than once but under ten times. The gene calls are TRBV5-4 and TRBJ1-1, with TRBD1 as a possible D gene (5 bases). Germline V CDR1 and CDR2: SGHNT, YYREEE (reference sequence). Trimming removed 0 bases from V and 3 bases from J, with 12 bases in between. The CDR3 is 15 amino acids. For the CDR3, the DNA is TGTGCCAGCAGCTTGGGGCGGGGCGGGTACACTGAAGCTTTCTTT. Its translation: CASSLGRGGYTEAFF.

The chain combines TRBV29-1 with TRBJ2-3; 9 nucleotides match TRBD1. The CDR3 is made up of 13 amino acids. Germline V gene data show CDR1 as SQVTM and CDR2 as ANQGSEA. The V segment lost 6 bases and the J segment 3 bases; nucleotides outside the gene matches: 4. The CDR3 sequence: CSVSGTGTDTQYF. CDR3 bases: TGCAGCGTATCCGGGACAGGGACAGATACGCAGTATTTT.

CDR3: CASTHSTSGGARNEQFF. The CDR3 nucleotides are TGTGCCAGCACCCACTCGACTAGCGGGGGGGCCAGGAATGAGCAGTTCTTC. The rearrangement joins TRBV7-9 to TRBJ2-1; 14 bases line up with TRBD2. The CDR3 contains 17 residues. Losses at the gene ends were 7 bases for V and 7 bases for J; bases not matched to a gene: 12. Looked up from germline, CDR1 is SEHNR and CDR2 is FQNEAQ (reference sequence).

The chain combines TRBV11-2 with TRBJ1-5; D unclear. Trimming left V 5 bases short and J 1 base short, with 15 bases between. The CDR3 runs to 16 residues. CDR1 and CDR2 from the germline V gene are SGHAT and FQNNGV. The CDR3 loop reads CASSQVEEGSNQPQHF. Written as DNA, the CDR3 is TGTGCCAGCAGCCAAGTTGAAGAGGGCAGCAATCAGCCCCAGCATTTT.

This clone has a single count. The chain recombines TRBV7-8 with TRBJ1-1; D possibly corresponds to TRBD1 (5 bases). This CDR3 contains 13 residues. V was shortened by 1 base and J by 4 bases, with 7 bases between the two germline ends. Germline CDR1 SGHVS, CDR2 FQNEAQ. For the CDR3, the DNA is TGTGCCAGCAGCTTAGGGGGGATCACTGAAGCTTTCTTT. Its protein product is CASSLGGITEAFF.

This clone came up once. The V gene is TRBV28, the J gene TRBJ2-1; maybe TRBD2 (6 bases). Between the trimmed V and J ends, which lost 6 bases and 5 bases, there was a span of 11 bases. The V gene's germline CDR1 is MDHEN and CDR2 SYDVKM. CDR3 length: 13 residues. The CDR3 nucleotides read TGTGCCAGCAGGGACACGGGGGACAATGAGCAGTTCTTC. Protein product: CASRDTGDNEQFF.

This chain connects TRBV27 to TRBJ1-2, with a weak D call TRBD1 (5 bases). Trimming took off 5 bases at V and 8 bases at J, with 18 bases between the two ends. This CDR3 region has 14 residues. Germline assignment: CDR1 MNHEY and CDR2 SMNVEV (reference sequence). The chain's CDR3 is CASSPTNRLLGYTF. In DNA form, the CDR3 reads TGTGCCAGCAGTCCGACCAACAGGCTTCTAGGCTACACCTTC.

In DNA form, the CDR3 reads TGTGCCTGGAGTGTACTTCGGACTAGCGGGAGGGCCGGAGAGCAGTACTTC. Encoded protein: CAWSVLRTSGRAGEQYF. The chain couples TRBV30 to TRBJ2-7; 15 bases are shared with TRBD2. Germline V gives CDR1 GTSNPN, CDR2 SVGIG (reference sequence). The CDR3 length is 17 residues. V was pared by 0 bases and J by 7 bases, with 10 bases of the junction left unmatched. Looking up the rest from reference TRBV30 and TRBJ2-7 gives the full variable domain: SQTIHQWPATLVQPVGSPLSLECTVEGTSNPNLYWYRQAAGRGLQLLFYSVGIGQISSEVPQNLSASRPQDRQFILSSKKLLLSDSGFYLCAWSVLRTSGRAGEQYFGPGTRLTVT.

This clone came up a few times. The chain links TRBV5-1 to TRBJ2-7; D possibly corresponds to TRBD1 (5 bases). Trimming took 0 bases from V and 2 from J, leaving 6 bases between them. CDR1 is SGHRS, CDR2 YFSETQ, per germline. CDR3 length: 13 residues. The CDR3 DNA is TGCGCCAGCAGCTTGGGGGGCCCCTACGAGCAGTACTTC. Its protein is CASSLGGPYEQYF.

In its sample, this clone was seen a few times. The chain has TRBV30 and TRBJ1-1; 8 bases are a match to TRBD1. V shed 4 bases, J shed 5 bases, and the junction held 9 bases outside the gene matches. The CDR3 consists of 14 residues. From germline, CDR1 is GTSNPN and CDR2 SVGIG (reference sequence). The DNA for the CDR3 is TGTGCCTGGACGGCAGGGGGCGCCTGGACTGAAGCTTTCTTT. This encodes CAWTAGGAWTEAFF.

Concerning this clone: The sample carries other DNA sequences with the same CDR3. This sequence joins TRBV11-3 and TRBJ1-1; weak D call: TRBD1 (5 bases). CDR1 is SGHNT, CDR2 YENEEA, per germline. The CDR3 is 13 amino acids. V lost 5 bases and J 1 base, leaving 8 bases between the germline ends. CDR3 amino acids: CASSGQTNTEAFF. As DNA, the CDR3 is TGTGCCAGCAGCGGACAAACGAACACTGAAGCTTTCTTT.

This clone was found a few times. This chain uses TRBV7-2 with TRBJ1-6; 7 nucleotides align to TRBD1. The CDR3 is 15 amino acids. Trimming took 2 bases from V and 9 from J; bases not matched to a gene: 7. Germline loops: CDR1 SGHTA, CDR2 FQGNSA. CDR3 sequence: CASSLSGQTSSPLHF. The CDR3 region has the DNA TGTGCCAGCAGCTTATCGGGACAGACGAGTTCACCCCTCCACTTT. The variable domain in full, completed from reference TRBV7-2 and TRBJ1-6, reads GAGVSQSPSNKVTEKGKDVELRCDPISGHTALYWYRQSLGQGLEFLIYFQGNSAPDKSGLPSDRFSAERTGGSVSTLTIQRTQQEDSAVYLCASSLSGQTSSPLHFGNGTRLTVT.

The chain employs TRBV19 and TRBJ1-3; D call uncertain. CDR3 size: 13 residues. Per germline, CDR1 LNHDA and CDR2 SQIVND (reference sequence). Between the trimmed V and J ends, which lost 3 bases and 1 base, there was a span of 4 bases. The CDR3 sequence: CASSMESGNTIYF. The CDR3 bases are TGTGCCAGTAGTATGGAGTCTGGAAACACCATATATTTT. Full variable domain (remainder filled in from reference TRBV19 and TRBJ1-3): DGGITQSPKYLFRKEGQNVTLSCEQNLNHDAMYWYRQDPGQGLRLIYYSQIVNDFQKGDIAEGYSVSREKKESFPLTVTSAQKNPTAFYLCASSMESGNTIYFGEGSWLTVV.

The V call is TRBV6-6, the J call TRBJ2-7; the D is unclear. V lost 0 bases and J lost 3, with 6 bases in between. Germline V lookup: CDR1 MNHNY, CDR2 SVGAGI (reference sequence). This CDR3 is built from 13 residues. The CDR3 region is CASSYSAVYEQYF. The CDR3 bases are TGTGCCAGCAGTTACTCGGCAGTCTACGAGCAGTACTTC.

This chain connects TRBV5-1 to TRBJ2-2; TRBD2 agrees at 9 bases. The length of the CDR3 is 18 residues. Germline V gives CDR1 SGHRS, CDR2 YFSETQ. V gave up 3 bases and J gave up 2 bases; unmatched junction bases: 11. The CDR3 sequence is CASSYRLWRGGNTGELFF. The CDR3 coding sequence is TGCGCCAGCAGCTACCGACTGTGGCGGGGGGGCAACACCGGGGAGCTGTTTTTT. The variable domain in full, completed from reference TRBV5-1 and TRBJ2-2, reads KAGVTQTPRYLIKTRGQQVTLSCSPISGHRSVSWYQQTPGQGLQFLFEYFSETQRNKGNFPGRFSGRQFSNSRSEMNVSTLELGDSALYLCASSYRLWRGGNTGELFFGEGSRLTVL.

This chain uses TRBV28 with TRBJ2-1, with D maybe TRBD1 (6 bases). This CDR3 contains 14 residues. The V gene lost 7 bases and the J gene lost 6 bases, with 16 bases spanning the gap. CDR1 MDHEN and CDR2 SYDVKM come from the germline V gene. In nucleotides, the CDR3 is TGTGCCAGCACCGCGAGGGGGTCACGCAATGAGCAGTTCTTC. Amino acids: CASTARGSRNEQFF.

V gene TRBV9 combines with J gene TRBJ2-3, with D possibly TRBD1 on 5 matching bases. The CDR3 has 15 residues. The V end lost 0 bases, the J end lost 2 bases, and 10 bases lay between the germline ends. Germline CDR1 reads SGDLS; CDR2 reads YYNGEE. CDR3 bases: TGTGCCAGCAGCGTAGGACAGTCGGTCACAGATACGCAGTATTTT. Translating it yields CASSVGQSVTDTQYF. Drawing the rest from reference TRBV9 and TRBJ2-3, the complete variable domain is DSGVTQTPKHLITATGQRVTLRCSPRSGDLSVYWYQQSLDQGLQFLIQYYNGEERAKGNILERFSAQQFPDLHSELNLSSLELGDSALYFCASSVGQSVTDTQYFGPGTRLTVL.

The chain has TRBV11-3 and TRBJ1-1, with 10 bases lining up with TRBD1. The trim removed 5 bases at V and 0 bases at J, leaving 18 bases unmatched. Germline V gene lookup returns CDR1 SGHNT and CDR2 YENEEA. The CDR3 has 20 residues. This chain's CDR3 is CASSHNQGTGVFILNTEAFF. For the CDR3, the DNA is TGTGCCAGCAGCCACAACCAGGGGACAGGGGTCTTTATTTTGAACACTGAAGCTTTCTTT.

The rearrangement links TRBV10-3 to TRBJ2-7; a possible D gene is TRBD2 (7 bases). Looked up from germline, CDR1 is ENHRY and CDR2 is SYGVKD. This CDR3 is 12 amino acids long. The V and J ends lost 10 bases and 3 bases respectively, with 13 bases between them. CDR3: CATGGQGYEQYF. In DNA, the CDR3 is TGTGCCACCGGGGGGCAGGGCTACGAGCAGTACTTC.

The rearrangement uses TRBV5-4 and TRBJ1-4, with a tentative D call TRBD1 (5 bases). Germline V lookup: CDR1 SGHNT, CDR2 YYREEE (reference sequence). V lost 2 bases to trimming and J lost 8 bases, with 16 bases between them. This CDR3 comprises 15 residues. CDR3 amino acids: CASSLAPSGAEKLFF. CDR3 coding DNA: TGTGCCAGCAGCTTAGCTCCTTCCGGGGCCGAAAAACTGTTTTTT.